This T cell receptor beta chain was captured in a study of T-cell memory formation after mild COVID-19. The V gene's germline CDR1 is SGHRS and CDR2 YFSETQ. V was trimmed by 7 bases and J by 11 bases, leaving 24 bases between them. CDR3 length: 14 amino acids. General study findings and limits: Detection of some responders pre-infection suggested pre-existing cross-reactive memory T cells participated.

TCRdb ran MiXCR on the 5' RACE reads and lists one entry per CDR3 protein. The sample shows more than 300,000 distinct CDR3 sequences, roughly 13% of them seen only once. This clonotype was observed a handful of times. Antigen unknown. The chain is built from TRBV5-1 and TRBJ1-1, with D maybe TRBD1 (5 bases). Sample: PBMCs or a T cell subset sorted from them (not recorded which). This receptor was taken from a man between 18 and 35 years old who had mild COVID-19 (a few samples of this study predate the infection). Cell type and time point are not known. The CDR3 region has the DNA TGCGCCAGCCGCCGGCAGGAGGGGACGCTTGAGGCTTTCTTT. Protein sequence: CASRRQEGTLEAFF.